The clone carrying this T cell receptor (beta chain) appeared a few times. The antigen is unknown. Data came from immunoSEQ multiplex PCR; TCRdb stores just in-frame clones and leaves some out. Here the sample spans under 750,000 clones, approximately 77% being singletons. The sample belongs to a study of shared clonotypes between healthy human individuals. About the study: Aged 18 to 49, the donors were a couple of women and three men.

Germline V gene sequence: CDR1 SEHNR, CDR2 FQNEAQ (reference sequence). This CDR3 comprises 15 residues. The V and J ends lost 5 bases and 4 bases, in that order; junction bases with no gene match: 5. General observations from the study: The study generally estimated greater richness for naive than memory subsets.

Those who donated were healthy HIV-negative adults, with no recent acute infections or vaccinations reported. In the CD4+ fraction, cells were divided into CD45RA+ naive and CD45RA-negative memory subsets. V is TRBV7-9 and J is TRBJ2-2; 9 nucleotides match TRBD2. Sequencing input: memory CD4+ T cells sorted from blood. Subset indicated: CD45RA-negative fraction. The clonotype originates from a woman aged 30 to 39 in good health. The CDR3 DNA follows: TGTGCCAGCAGCACGCTAGCGGGAATCACCGGGGAGCTGTTTTTT. Its translation is CASSTLAGITGELFF.